This record looks at one T cell receptor (beta chain) sequence and its context. The data were taken from a study of blood T cell repertoires in COVID-19. The germline V gene encodes CDR1 KGHDR and CDR2 SFDVKD. Trimming cost V 5 bases and J 2 bases, with 8 bases left between them. This CDR3 has 14 amino acids. The method was immunoSEQ multiplex PCR; TCRdb's version includes in-frame clones alone and lacks a portion of them. The table has about 120,000 clones, roughly 82% seen once. The V call is TRBV24-1, the J call TRBJ2-2; D not resolved. The sample taken for sequencing was peripheral blood. The receptor's source is a human donor in a cohort sampled during active COVID-19. The CDR3 protein is CATSGNSNTGELFF. In DNA, the CDR3 is TGTGCCACCAGTGGGAACAGCAACACCGGGGAGCTGTTTTTT.